This TCR beta chain was identified during a study of metastatic and nonmetastatic thyroid tumors. About the research overall: Patients with malignant and benign thyroid disease provided blood and tumor or nodule tissue, whose repertoires were compared. Study results and limitations: It was reportedly found that TCR beta diversity was significantly higher in malignant thyroid tumors than in benign nodules, a difference seen in both blood and tumor samples.

The CDR3 is 14 amino acids. The V segment lost 7 bases and the J segment 10 bases; nucleotides outside the gene matches: 8. Germline lookup yields CDR1 MNHNS and CDR2 SASEGT. TCRdb reanalyzed the PCR reads with MiXCR. The data show more than 30,000 clones, roughly 19% seen once. Among the patients, none had received any treatment before thyroid surgery. This clone showed up many times. The target antigen is unknown. In the same sample, other DNA sequences code for this CDR3. The clonotype comes from a female donor with papillary thyroid cancer or a benign thyroid nodule (not recorded which). Some clones in this sample may be carry-over from other donors' samples. Material for sequencing was blood. The chain has TRBV6-1 and TRBJ1-6; 9 bases agree with TRBD1. The CDR3 sequence: CASKVGTGNSPLHF. The DNA for the CDR3 is TGTGCCAGCAAGGTTGGGACAGGGAACTCACCCCTCCACTTT.